The entry that follows covers one TCR beta chain sequence. This record comes from a study of blood T cell repertoires in COVID-19. The CDR3 sequence is 15 residues long. The germline V gene encodes CDR1 SGHRS and CDR2 YFSETQ. V was clipped by 4 bases and J by 5 bases; unmatched bases: 8. Here immunoSEQ multiplex PCR was the method, and the copy in TCRdb shows in-frame clones only, minus some. The sample consists of around 170,000 clones, more than 80% of them appearing once. Participants came from some 23 US areas, aged roughly 18 to 95 years. In Cohort 3, a recovered donor had either two negative PCRs, clearance, or symptom resolution.

The chain links TRBV5-1 to TRBJ2-1, with 8 nucleotides matching TRBD1. The sample consisted of PBMCs or T cells enriched from blood (not recorded which). The receptor was derived from a man over 45 who had recovered from COVID-19. Written as DNA, the CDR3 is TGCGCCAGCAGCAGTGGACAGGGTTCCAACAATGAGCAGTTCTTC. This gives the protein CASSSGQGSNNEQFF.